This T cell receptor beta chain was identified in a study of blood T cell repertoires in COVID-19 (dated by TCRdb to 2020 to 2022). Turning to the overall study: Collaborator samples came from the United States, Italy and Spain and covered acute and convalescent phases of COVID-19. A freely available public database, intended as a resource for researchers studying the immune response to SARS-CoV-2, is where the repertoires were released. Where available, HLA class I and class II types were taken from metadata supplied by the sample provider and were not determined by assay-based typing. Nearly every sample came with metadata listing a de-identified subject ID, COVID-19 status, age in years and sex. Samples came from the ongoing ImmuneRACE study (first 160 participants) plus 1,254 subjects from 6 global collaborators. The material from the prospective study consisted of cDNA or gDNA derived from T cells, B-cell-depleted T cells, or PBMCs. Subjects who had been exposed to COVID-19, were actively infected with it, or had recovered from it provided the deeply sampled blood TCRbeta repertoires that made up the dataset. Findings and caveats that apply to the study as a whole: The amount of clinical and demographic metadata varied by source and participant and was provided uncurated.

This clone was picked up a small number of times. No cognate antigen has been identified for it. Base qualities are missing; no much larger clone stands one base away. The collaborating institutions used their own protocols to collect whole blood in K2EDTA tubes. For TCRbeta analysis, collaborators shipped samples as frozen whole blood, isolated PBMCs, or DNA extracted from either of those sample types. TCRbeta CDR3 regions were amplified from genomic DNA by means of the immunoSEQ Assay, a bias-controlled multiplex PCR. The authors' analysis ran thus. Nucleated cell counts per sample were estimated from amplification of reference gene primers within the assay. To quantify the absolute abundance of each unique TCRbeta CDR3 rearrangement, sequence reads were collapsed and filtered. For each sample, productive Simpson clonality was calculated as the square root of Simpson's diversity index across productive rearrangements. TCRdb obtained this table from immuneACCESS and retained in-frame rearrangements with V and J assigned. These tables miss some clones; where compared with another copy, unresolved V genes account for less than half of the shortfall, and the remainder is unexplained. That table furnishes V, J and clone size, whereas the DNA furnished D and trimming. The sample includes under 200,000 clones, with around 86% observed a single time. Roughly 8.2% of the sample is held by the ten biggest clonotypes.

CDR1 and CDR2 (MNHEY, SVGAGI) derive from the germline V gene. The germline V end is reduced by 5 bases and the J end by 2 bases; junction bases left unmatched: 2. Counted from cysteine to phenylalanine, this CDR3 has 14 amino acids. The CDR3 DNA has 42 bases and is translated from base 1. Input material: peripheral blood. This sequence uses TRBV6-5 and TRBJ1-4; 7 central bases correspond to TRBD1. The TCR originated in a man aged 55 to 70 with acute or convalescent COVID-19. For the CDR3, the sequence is CASSPRGTNEKLFF. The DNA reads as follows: TGTGCCAGCAGTCCCAGGGGGACTAATGAAAAACTGTTTTTT.